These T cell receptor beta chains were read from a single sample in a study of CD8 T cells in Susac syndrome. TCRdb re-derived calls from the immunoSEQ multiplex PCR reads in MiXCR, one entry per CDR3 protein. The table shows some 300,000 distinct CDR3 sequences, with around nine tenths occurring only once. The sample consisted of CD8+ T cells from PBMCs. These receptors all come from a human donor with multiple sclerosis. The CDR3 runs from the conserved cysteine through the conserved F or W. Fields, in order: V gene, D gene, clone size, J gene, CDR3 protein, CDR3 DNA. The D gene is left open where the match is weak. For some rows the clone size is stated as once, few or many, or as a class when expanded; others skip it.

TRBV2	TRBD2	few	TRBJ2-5	CASCTGLAEPNQETQYF	TGTGCCAGCTGCACAGGCCTAGCGGAGCCTAACCAAGAGACCCAGTACTTC
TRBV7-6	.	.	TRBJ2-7	CASPRNQSYEQYF	TGTGCCAGCCCCCGCAACCAGTCCTACGAGCAGTACTTC
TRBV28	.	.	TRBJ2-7	CASSFRGQSSYEQYF	TGTGCCAGCAGTTTTCGCGGGCAAAGCTCCTACGAGCAGTACTTC
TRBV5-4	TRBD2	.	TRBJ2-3	CASSFGTSGSGDTQYF	TGTGCCAGCAGCTTCGGGACTAGCGGGAGTGGAGATACGCAGTATTTT
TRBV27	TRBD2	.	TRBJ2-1	CATRGMAGVLDEQFF	TGTGCCACCCGGGGGATGGCGGGAGTTCTTGATGAGCAGTTCTTC
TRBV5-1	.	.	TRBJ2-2	CASSDPQGVPGELFF	TGCGCCAGCAGCGACCCGCAGGGAGTTCCCGGGGAGCTGTTTTTT
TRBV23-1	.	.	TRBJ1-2	CASSPPHPDILYGYTF	TGCGCCAGCAGTCCACCCCACCCGGACATCCTCTATGGCTACACCTTC
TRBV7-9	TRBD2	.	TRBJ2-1	CASSSIAGMDEQFF	TGTGCCAGCAGCTCCATAGCGGGAATGGATGAGCAGTTCTTC
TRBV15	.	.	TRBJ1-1	CATSREGEHTEAFF	TGTGCCACCAGCAGAGAGGGGGAACACACTGAAGCTTTCTTT
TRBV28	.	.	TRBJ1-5	CASSLWTGTNKNQPQHF	TGTGCCAGCAGTTTGTGGACCGGGACAAATAAAAATCAGCCCCAGCATTTT
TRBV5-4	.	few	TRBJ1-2	CASSPWGHYGYTF	TGTGCCAGCAGCCCGTGGGGTCATTATGGCTACACCTTC
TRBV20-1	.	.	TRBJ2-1	CSARALLEVGLINEQFF	TGCAGTGCTAGAGCCCTACTAGAGGTGGGACTGATCAATGAGCAGTTCTTC
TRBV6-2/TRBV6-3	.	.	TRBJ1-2	CATPDRALDGYTF	TGTGCCACCCCGGACCGGGCCCTGGATGGCTACACCTTC
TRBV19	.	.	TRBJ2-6	CASSIDGGSGANVLTF	TGTGCCAGTAGTATAGATGGGGGCTCTGGGGCCAACGTCCTGACTTTC
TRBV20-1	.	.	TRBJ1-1	CSARDAAENTEAFF	TGCAGTGCTAGAGATGCGGCGGAGAACACTGAAGCTTTCTTT
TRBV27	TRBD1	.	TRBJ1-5	CASSETGWSVNQPQHF	TGTGCCAGCAGTGAGACAGGGTGGTCGGTCAATCAGCCCCAGCATTTT
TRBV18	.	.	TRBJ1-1	CASSPPPGYTEAFF	TGTGCCAGCTCACCACCCCCAGGGTACACTGAAGCTTTCTTT
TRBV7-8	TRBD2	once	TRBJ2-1	CASSLAGLAAAGEQFF	TGTGCCAGCAGCTTAGCGGGACTAGCGGCCGCAGGGGAGCAGTTCTTC
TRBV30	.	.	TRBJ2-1	CAWRNSNEQFF	TGTGCCTGGAGAAACTCCAATGAGCAGTTCTTC
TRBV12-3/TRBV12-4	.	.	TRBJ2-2	CASSLRLHGGPGELFF	TGTGCCAGCAGCCTCCGATTACATGGGGGGCCGGGGGAGCTGTTTTTT
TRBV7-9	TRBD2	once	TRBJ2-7	CASSGRLAGVMGQYF	TGTGCCAGCAGCGGCCGACTAGCAGGAGTGATGGGGCAGTACTTC
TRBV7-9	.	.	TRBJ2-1	CASSSDVWSVTLEQFF	TGTGCCAGCAGCTCCGACGTATGGTCTGTTACACTCGAGCAGTTCTTC
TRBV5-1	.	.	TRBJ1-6	CASSLDQTRGGTPLHF	TGCGCCAGCAGCTTGGATCAGACTAGGGGAGGAACACCCCTCCACTTT
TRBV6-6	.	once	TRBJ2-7	CASSYGAPLYEQYF	TGTGCCAGCAGTTACGGGGCTCCTCTCTACGAGCAGTACTTC
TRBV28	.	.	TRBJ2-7	CASSPRDGSSYEQYF	TGTGCCAGCAGCCCACGGGACGGGAGCTCCTACGAGCAGTACTTC
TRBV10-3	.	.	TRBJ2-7	CAISESGSSYEQYF	TGTGCCATCAGTGAGTCGGGGAGCTCCTACGAGCAGTACTTC
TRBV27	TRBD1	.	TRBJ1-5	CASSSGQDVHF	TGTGCCAGCAGTTCGGGACAGGACGTGCATTTT
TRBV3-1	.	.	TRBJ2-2	CASSQPVVPPWTGELFF	TGTGCCAGCAGCCAACCGGTCGTCCCCCCGTGGACCGGGGAGCTGTTTTTT
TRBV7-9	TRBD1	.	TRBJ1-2	CASSFNRVTGEYGYTF	TGTGCCAGCAGCTTCAACCGGGTGACAGGGGAATATGGCTACACCTTC
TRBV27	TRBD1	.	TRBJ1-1	CASSQSGQGGTEAFF	TGTGCCAGCAGTCAATCGGGACAGGGAGGGACTGAAGCTTTCTTT
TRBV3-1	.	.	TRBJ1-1	CASSQPAGTEAFF	TGTGCCAGCAGCCAGCCCGCCGGCACTGAAGCTTTCTTT
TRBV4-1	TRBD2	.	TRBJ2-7	CASSQELADSYEQYF	TGCGCCAGCAGTCAAGAACTAGCGGATTCCTACGAGCAGTACTTC
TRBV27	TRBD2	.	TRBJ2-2	CASSLSSGGPAGELFF	TGTGCCAGCAGTTTATCTAGCGGGGGCCCGGCCGGGGAGCTGTTTTTT
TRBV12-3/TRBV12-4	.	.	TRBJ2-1	CASSTPVWNEQFF	TGTGCCAGCAGTACACCAGTGTGGAATGAGCAGTTCTTC
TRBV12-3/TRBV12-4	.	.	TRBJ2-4	CASSLISPGSSNIQYF	TGTGCCAGCAGTTTGATCTCCCCGGGATCTTCGAACATTCAGTACTTC
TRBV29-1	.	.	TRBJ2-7	CSVEIGGTEQYF	TGCAGCGTTGAGATAGGAGGGACCGAGCAGTACTTC
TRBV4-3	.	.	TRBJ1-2	CASSQDMGVVGYTF	TGCGCCAGCAGCCAAGATATGGGGGTCGTAGGCTACACCTTC
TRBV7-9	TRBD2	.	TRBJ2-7	CASSNRGVYEQYF	TGTGCCAGCAGCAATCGGGGGGTTTACGAGCAGTACTTC
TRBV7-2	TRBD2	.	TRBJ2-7	CASASGGAYEQYF	TGTGCCAGCGCTAGCGGGGGGGCCTACGAGCAGTACTTC
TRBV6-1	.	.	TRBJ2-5	CATAESGTYQETQYF	TGTGCCACCGCGGAGTCAGGGACTTACCAAGAGACCCAGTACTTC
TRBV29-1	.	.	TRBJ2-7	CSVVPSGRVPEQYF	TGCAGCGTTGTCCCCTCCGGGAGAGTACCCGAGCAGTACTTC